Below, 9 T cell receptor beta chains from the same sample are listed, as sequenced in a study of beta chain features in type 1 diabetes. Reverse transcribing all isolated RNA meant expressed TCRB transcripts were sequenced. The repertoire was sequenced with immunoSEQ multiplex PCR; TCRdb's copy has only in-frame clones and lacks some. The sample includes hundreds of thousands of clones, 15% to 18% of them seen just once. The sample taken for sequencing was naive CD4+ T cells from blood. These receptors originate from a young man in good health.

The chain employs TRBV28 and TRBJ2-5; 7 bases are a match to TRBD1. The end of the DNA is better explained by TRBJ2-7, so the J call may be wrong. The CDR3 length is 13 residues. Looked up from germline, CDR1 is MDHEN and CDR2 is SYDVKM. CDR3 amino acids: CASNPDRPYEQYF. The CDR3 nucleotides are TGTGCCAGCAACCCGGACAGGCCATACGAGCAGTACTTC.

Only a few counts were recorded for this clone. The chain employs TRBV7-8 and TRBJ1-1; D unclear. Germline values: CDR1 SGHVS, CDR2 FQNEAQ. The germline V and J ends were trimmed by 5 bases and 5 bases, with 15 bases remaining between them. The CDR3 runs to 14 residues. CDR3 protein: CASSAAGWRTEAFF. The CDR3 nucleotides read TGTGCCAGCAGCGCGGCCGGTTGGAGAACTGAAGCTTTCTTT.

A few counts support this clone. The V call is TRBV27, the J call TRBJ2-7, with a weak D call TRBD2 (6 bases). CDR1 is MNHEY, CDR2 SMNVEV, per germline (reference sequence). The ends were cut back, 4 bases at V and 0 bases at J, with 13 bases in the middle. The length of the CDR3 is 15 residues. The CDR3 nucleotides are TGTGCCAGCAGTTCCGGAGGGAGGAGCTCCTACGAGCAGTACTTC. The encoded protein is CASSSGGRSSYEQYF.

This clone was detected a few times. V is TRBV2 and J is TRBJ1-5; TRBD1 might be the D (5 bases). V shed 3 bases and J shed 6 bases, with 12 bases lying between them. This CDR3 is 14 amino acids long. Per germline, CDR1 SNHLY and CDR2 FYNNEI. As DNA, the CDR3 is TGTGCCAGCAGTGAGGGTGGAAGGGGTCAGCCCCAGCATTTT. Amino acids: CASSEGGRGQPQHF.

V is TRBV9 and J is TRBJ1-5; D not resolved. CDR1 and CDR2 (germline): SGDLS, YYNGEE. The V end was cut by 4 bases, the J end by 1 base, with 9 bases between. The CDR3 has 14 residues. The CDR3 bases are TGTGCCAGCAGCCTTGGTGGAAGCAATCAGCCCCAGCATTTT. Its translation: CASSLGGSNQPQHF.

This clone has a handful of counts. The CDR3 loop reads CASSQGVVEKLFF. CDR3 DNA: TGCGCCAGCAGCCAAGGGGTCGTTGAAAAACTGTTTTTT. The chain is built from TRBV4-1 and TRBJ1-4, with D hard to call. Deletions cut 1 base from V and 7 bases from J, with 7 bases between. Germline V lookup: CDR1 MGHRA, CDR2 YSYEKL. CDR3 length: 13 amino acids.

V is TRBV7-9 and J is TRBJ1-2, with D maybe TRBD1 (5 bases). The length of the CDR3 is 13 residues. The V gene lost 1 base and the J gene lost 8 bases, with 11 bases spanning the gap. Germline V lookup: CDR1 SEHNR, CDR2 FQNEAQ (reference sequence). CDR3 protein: CASSLEVAGGYTF. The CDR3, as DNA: TGTGCCAGCAGCTTAGAGGTCGCAGGGGGCTACACCTTC.

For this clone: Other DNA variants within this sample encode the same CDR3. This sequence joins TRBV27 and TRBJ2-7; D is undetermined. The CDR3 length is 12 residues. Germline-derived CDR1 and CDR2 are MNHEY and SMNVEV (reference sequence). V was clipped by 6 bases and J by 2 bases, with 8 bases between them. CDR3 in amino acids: CASSSPPYEQYF. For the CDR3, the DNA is TGTGCCAGCAGCAGCCCCCCCTACGAGCAGTACTTC.

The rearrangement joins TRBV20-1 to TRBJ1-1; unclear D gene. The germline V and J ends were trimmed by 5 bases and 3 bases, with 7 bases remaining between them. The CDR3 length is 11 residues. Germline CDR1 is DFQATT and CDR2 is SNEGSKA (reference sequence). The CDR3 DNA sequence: TGCAGTGCTCAGGATGACACTGAAGCTTTCTTT. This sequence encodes CSAQDDTEAFF.